Shown below are 5 T cell receptor beta chains from a single sample sequenced in a study of Tregs in tolerant kidney transplant recipients. The protocol was immunoSEQ multiplex PCR, while the TCRdb copy is restricted to in-frame clones and leaves out a portion. The sample holds some 80,000 clones, 98% seen once. Sequencing used CD4+ T cells from blood, obtained before the transplant. These receptor sequences come from a human donor who received a combined kidney and bone marrow transplant.

The chain uses TRBV4-2 and TRBJ1-1; tentatively, D is TRBD1 (5 bases). V lost 4 bases, J lost 2 bases, and 11 bases lay in between. The CDR3 has 14 amino acids. From germline, CDR1 is LGHNA and CDR2 YNFKEQ. CDR3 nucleotide sequence: TGTGCCAGCAGCCGGGACTGGTTTAACACTGAAGCTTTCTTT. It encodes CASSRDWFNTEAFF.

The rearrangement joins TRBV6-4 to TRBJ2-3, with a tentative D call TRBD2 (5 bases). Germline V gives CDR1 MRHNA, CDR2 SNTAGT. The CDR3 runs to 13 residues. Trimming shortened V by 0 bases and J by 6 bases, and 7 bases separated the two germline ends. In DNA form, the CDR3 reads TGTGCCAGCAGTGACTCGGGGAGTGATACGCAGTATTTT. Residues: CASSDSGSDTQYF.

The chain carries TRBV7-6 and TRBJ2-1, with a tentative D call TRBD2 (5 bases). The CDR3 is 15 residues long. V dropped 2 bases and J dropped 3 bases, with 11 bases sitting between them. Germline CDR1 reads SGHVS; CDR2 reads FNYEAQ. The CDR3 is CASSLRPADYNEQFF. For the CDR3, the DNA is TGTGCCAGCAGCTTACGACCAGCGGACTACAATGAGCAGTTCTTC.

The CDR3 reads CASSRDRPTNEKLFF. The CDR3 coding sequence is TGCGCCAGCAGCCGCGACAGGCCAACTAATGAAAAACTGTTTTTT. The rearrangement joins TRBV5-1 to TRBJ1-4; weak D call: TRBD1 (6 bases). CDR1 SGHRS and CDR2 YFSETQ come from the germline V gene. The ends were cut back, 4 bases at V and 0 bases at J, with 10 bases in the middle. This CDR3 region has 15 residues.

The V gene is TRBV5-6, the J gene TRBJ2-7; D might be TRBD2 (5 bases). Germline V CDR1 and CDR2: SGHDT, YYEEEE. Deletions cut 5 bases from V and 7 bases from J, with 19 bases between. The CDR3 spans 14 residues. For the CDR3, the DNA is TGTGCCAGCAGACAAACCCGCGGGTATGAGGAGCAGTACTTC. Translation: CASRQTRGYEEQYF.